Sequencing of this TCR beta chain was carried out in a study of blood T cells in healthy people across ages. Regarding the study as a whole: Older individuals had lower TCR beta diversity per million T cells (the decline was roughly linear).

For the second PCR, which ran for about 6 to 11 cycles, a sample-barcoded 5' primer and a J-beta primer mix were used. Each CDR3 protein is one row after TCRdb ran MiXCR on the 5' RACE reads. The profile shows about 780,000 distinct CDR3 sequences, approximately 67% of them singletons. The CDR3 loop spans 14 amino acids. Between the trimmed V and J ends, which lost 2 bases and 9 bases, there was a span of 14 bases. CDR1 is ENHRY and CDR2 is SYGVKD in the germline V gene. Donor samples were obtained from healthy Caucasian individuals from Russia, aged about 6 to 90. The authors drew around 9.3 milliliters of peripheral blood from each donor. The authors isolated at least 6.5 million PBMCs per sample. This clonotype was counted only a few times. The antigen is undetermined.

The receptor was isolated from a young man in good health. Source material: blood. This chain links TRBV10-3 with TRBJ2-1; D uncertain. The CDR3 loop is CAISEPSYNREQFF. CDR3 bases: TGTGCCATCAGTGAGCCCTCGTACAATCGTGAGCAGTTCTTC.